One and the same sample provided the 23 T cell receptor beta chains below, sequenced in a study of a mutant IDH1 vaccine in newly diagnosed glioma. No antigen has been identified for these receptors. This table comes from immunoSEQ multiplex PCR, and its TCRdb copy is limited to in-frame clones, with some not included. The sample shows approximately 25,000 clones, 77% of them seen only once. Time point defined: week 5, during vaccination. Alongside topical imiquimod, each dose of vaccine comprised 300 ug of mutant IDH1 20-mer peptide. Source: PBMCs, taken from a glioma patient whose treatment included an IDH1 peptide vaccine. Receptor source: a man in his forties with glioma.

The rearrangement links TRBV6-5 to TRBJ1-2; 8 bases line up with TRBD1. The CDR3 runs to 15 residues. CDR1 is MNHEY, CDR2 SVGAGI, per germline. The trim removed 6 bases at V and 0 bases at J, leaving 6 bases unmatched. CDR3 residues: CASSPGQGANYGYTF. In DNA form, the CDR3 reads TGTGCCAGCAGCCCCGGACAGGGAGCTAACTATGGCTACACCTTC.

V is TRBV7-9 and J is TRBJ1-4; a weak D match, TRBD1 (6 bases). This CDR3 contains 17 residues. V was pared by 3 bases and J by 3 bases, with 17 bases between. Germline-derived CDR1 and CDR2 are SEHNR and FQNEAQ (reference sequence). The CDR3 spells CASSFPGGGRPNEKLFF. CDR3 bases: TGTGCCAGCAGCTTCCCGGGGGGCGGACGCCCTAATGAAAAACTGTTTTTT.

The J gene is TRBJ1-2, the V gene TRBV7-9; no clear D. The CDR3 length is 11 residues. Germline V gene data show CDR1 as SEHNR and CDR2 as FQNEAQ (reference sequence). V was pared by 5 bases and J by 3 bases, with 4 bases between. The CDR3 region has the DNA TGTGCCAGCAGCCGAGACTATGGCTACACCTTC. It translates to CASSRDYGYTF.

Of note for this clone: Its ends do not fully match the called genes, so a read error is possible. The chain recombines TRBV28 with TRBJ1-1; D is undetermined. CDR3 length: 13 residues. Germline V gene data show CDR1 as MDHEN and CDR2 as SYDVKM. CDR3 amino acids: CAGSLRTHTEAFF. The DNA for the CDR3 is TGTGCCGGCAGTTTACGCACTCACACTGAAGCTTTCTTT.

The chain links TRBV13 to TRBJ1-1; D is undetermined. CDR3 length: 14 residues. The germline gives CDR1 PRHDT, CDR2 FYEKMQ (reference sequence). The V and J ends lost 1 base and 0 bases respectively, with 6 bases between them. CDR3 bases: TGTGCCAGCAGCTTAGTTCTAATGAACACTGAAGCTTTCTTT. It is translated as CASSLVLMNTEAFF.

V is TRBV7-9 and J is TRBJ2-1; TRBD2 matches at 7 bases. The germline gives CDR1 SEHNR, CDR2 FQNEAQ (reference sequence). The J segment lost 10 bases and the V segment lost 4 bases, leaving 7 bases of the junction unmatched. This CDR3 is 13 amino acids long. This CDR3 is CASSYVPGLEQFF. The CDR3 nucleotides read TGTGCCAGCAGCTACGTACCGGGACTAGAGCAGTTCTTC.

The genes are TRBV28 and TRBJ2-7; TRBD2 aligns across 13 bases. J was trimmed by 3 bases and V by 5 bases; bases with no gene match: 4. The CDR3 totals 15 residues. CDR1 is MDHEN, CDR2 SYDVKM, per germline. Written as DNA, the CDR3 is TGTGCCAGCAGTCCCGGGACTAGCGGGGTCTACGAGCAGTACGTC. This gives the protein CASSPGTSGVYEQYV.

In DNA form, the CDR3 reads TGTGCCAGCGCTCCCGGGACTAGCGACTACAATGAGCAGTTCTTC. This encodes CASAPGTSDYNEQFF. The chain couples TRBV27 to TRBJ2-1; 10 bases line up with TRBD2. Per germline, CDR1 MNHEY and CDR2 SMNVEV (reference sequence). This CDR3 contains 15 residues. J was trimmed by 3 bases and V by 8 bases; bases with no gene match: 7.

CDR3 residues: CASSLLRLSRTNEQFF. Here the CDR3 DNA reads TGTGCCAGCAGCTTACTCCGACTCTCGAGAACCAATGAGCAGTTCTTC. The V gene is TRBV11-2, the J gene TRBJ2-1; no clear D gene. The V gene's germline CDR1 is SGHAT and CDR2 FQNNGV. Trimming removed 2 bases from V and 6 bases from J, with 17 bases in between. CDR3 length: 16 residues.

This chain joins TRBV9 and TRBJ2-1, with D possibly being TRBD1 (5 bases). V lost 4 bases to trimming and J lost 3 bases, with 20 bases between them. This CDR3 contains 17 residues. The V gene's germline CDR1 is SGDLS and CDR2 YYNGEE. The CDR3 region is CASSPEGVADYYNEQFF. Written as DNA, the CDR3 is TGTGCCAGCAGCCCAGAAGGGGTAGCCGATTACTACAATGAGCAGTTCTTC.

The chain recombines TRBV11-3 with TRBJ2-3; the match to TRBD2 covers 8 bases. The CDR3 spans 16 residues. J gave up 1 base and V 5 bases, and 8 bases lay outside the gene matches. Germline V gives CDR1 SGHNT, CDR2 YENEEA. CDR3: CASSGGTSQRTDTQYF. Here the CDR3 DNA reads TGTGCCAGCAGCGGGGGGACTAGTCAACGCACAGATACGCAGTATTTT.

This clone showed up just a few times. V and J are TRBV5-6 and TRBJ2-3; 9 nucleotides align to TRBD2. V shed 0 bases and J 1 base; nucleotides not matched to a gene: 12. Germline CDR1 is SGHDT and CDR2 is YYEEEE. The CDR3 has 19 amino acids. CDR3 sequence: CASSLELAGHLEGTDTQYF. The CDR3, as DNA: TGTGCCAGCAGCTTGGAACTAGCGGGCCACCTTGAGGGCACAGATACGCAGTATTTT.

The chain recombines TRBV21-1 with TRBJ2-2; TRBD1, as called in the table, went unchecked against the DNA. TRBV21-1 has pseudogene status. There are 14 residues in the CDR3. For the CDR3, the DNA is TGTGCCAGCAGCGCGCGACAGGGCACCGGGGAGCTGTTTTTT. Translation: CASSARQGTGELFF.

This rearrangement joins TRBV9 to TRBJ2-3, with TRBD1 identical over 7 bases. The CDR3 has 15 amino acids. Germline trimming cut 4 bases from V and 0 bases from J; bases unmatched to any gene: 5. The germline V gene encodes CDR1 SGDLS and CDR2 YYNGEE. The CDR3 reads CASSPRQGSTDTQYF. The CDR3 DNA reads as TGTGCCAGCAGCCCCCGACAGGGAAGCACAGATACGCAGTATTTT.

This rearrangement joins TRBV10-2 to TRBJ2-5; tentative D call: TRBD2 (5 bases). Trimming pared 6 bases from V and 6 bases from J, leaving 11 bases between. In germline, CDR1 is WSHSY, CDR2 SAAADI. The CDR3 totals 12 residues. This chain's CDR3 is CASSGNGKTQYF. The CDR3 bases are TGCGCCAGCAGCGGGAATGGAAAGACCCAGTACTTC.

V usage is TRBV25-1 and J usage is TRBJ2-1; the D gene is possibly TRBD2 (6 bases). In germline, CDR1 is MGHDK, CDR2 SYGVNS. Trimming shortened V by 6 bases and J by 8 bases, and 11 bases separated the two germline ends. The CDR3 has 12 amino acids. Here the CDR3 reads CASSRLDDEQFF. CDR3 DNA: TGTGCCAGCAGCCGACTAGACGATGAGCAGTTCTTC.

The chain uses TRBV15 and TRBJ1-1, with D uncertain. V lost 2 bases, J lost 4 bases, and 11 bases lay in between. This CDR3 spans 14 amino acids. The germline V gene has CDR1 LNHNV and CDR2 YYDKDF (reference sequence). DNA for the CDR3: TGTGCCACCAGCAGACGGGTCTCGGTCACTGAAGCTTTCTTT. This codes for CATSRRVSVTEAFF.

A few counts support this clone. The chain couples TRBV5-8 to TRBJ2-3; D uncertain. This CDR3 comprises 12 residues. Germline V gene data show CDR1 as SGHTS and CDR2 as YDEGEE. The ends were cut back, 0 bases at V and 4 bases at J, with 3 bases in the middle. The CDR3 DNA reads TGTGCCAGCAGCTTGGTGGCAGATACGCAGTATTTT. It specifies CASSLVADTQYF.

This chain links TRBV7-9 with TRBJ2-3; the match to TRBD2 covers 7 bases. The V segment lost 5 bases and the J segment 5 bases; nucleotides outside the gene matches: 7. Per germline, CDR1 SEHNR and CDR2 FQNEAQ (reference sequence). The CDR3 is 14 residues long. The CDR3 region has the DNA TGTGCCAGCAGCCGCCTAGCGGCCGGAGATACGCAGTATTTT. Translated: CASSRLAAGDTQYF.

The chain links TRBV6-4 to TRBJ1-2; D is unclear. Trimming took 6 bases from V and 7 from J, leaving 18 bases between them. Per germline, CDR1 MRHNA and CDR2 SNTAGT. This CDR3 has 14 residues. This chain's CDR3 is CASRPGRPGCGYTF. In DNA form, the CDR3 reads TGTGCCAGCAGGCCAGGACGGCCTGGGTGTGGCTACACCTTC.

This clone was observed a few times. The V gene is TRBV6-5, the J gene TRBJ1-2; 10 nucleotides align to TRBD1. This CDR3 region has 16 residues. J gave up 6 bases and V 4 bases, and 11 bases lay outside the gene matches. Germline values: CDR1 MNHEY, CDR2 SVGAGI. For the CDR3, the DNA is TGTGCCAGCAGTTTAGTGAGGGGGGACAGGGGTCATGGCTACACCTTC. Its protein is CASSLVRGDRGHGYTF.

V usage is TRBV30 and J usage is TRBJ1-1, with D perhaps matching TRBD1 (5 bases). CDR1 is GTSNPN and CDR2 is SVGIG in the germline V gene (reference sequence). The CDR3 runs 13 residues. The chain's CDR3 is CAIQHGANTEAFF. Written as DNA, the CDR3 is TGTGCTATCCAACACGGGGCCAACACTGAAGCTTTCTTT.

The rearrangement uses TRBV7-9 and TRBJ2-5, with a weak D call TRBD1 (5 bases). The CDR3 contains 14 residues. In germline, CDR1 is SEHNR, CDR2 FQNEAQ (reference sequence). V shed 2 bases and J shed 2 bases, with 9 bases lying between them. The CDR3 is CASSLLREQETQYF. CDR3 bases: TGTGCCAGCAGCTTACTCAGGGAACAAGAGACCCAGTACTTC.